This TCR beta chain stems from a study of identical twins. This clonotype was observed many times. The V segment lost 5 bases and the J segment 3 bases; nucleotides outside the gene matches: 5. CDR1 is MDHEN, CDR2 SYDVKM, per germline. The CDR3 has 15 residues. A universal primer site arose from template switching, and cDNA bore unique molecular identifiers. Each CDR3 protein gets one entry after TCRdb re-called the 5' RACE reads with MiXCR. Altogether 700,000 to 950,000 distinct CDR3 sequences are present, roughly an eighth being singletons, with the ten largest covering about 1.5%. These data also formed part of another study, on yellow fever vaccine responses in identical twins.

The sample taken for sequencing was PBMCs. The sequence came from a young woman in good health. The V call is TRBV28, the J call TRBJ2-3; 10 bases map to TRBD1. The CDR3 bases are TGTGCCAGCAGTGCACCGGGACAGGGGACAGATACGCAGTATTTT. Its translation: CASSAPGQGTDTQYF.